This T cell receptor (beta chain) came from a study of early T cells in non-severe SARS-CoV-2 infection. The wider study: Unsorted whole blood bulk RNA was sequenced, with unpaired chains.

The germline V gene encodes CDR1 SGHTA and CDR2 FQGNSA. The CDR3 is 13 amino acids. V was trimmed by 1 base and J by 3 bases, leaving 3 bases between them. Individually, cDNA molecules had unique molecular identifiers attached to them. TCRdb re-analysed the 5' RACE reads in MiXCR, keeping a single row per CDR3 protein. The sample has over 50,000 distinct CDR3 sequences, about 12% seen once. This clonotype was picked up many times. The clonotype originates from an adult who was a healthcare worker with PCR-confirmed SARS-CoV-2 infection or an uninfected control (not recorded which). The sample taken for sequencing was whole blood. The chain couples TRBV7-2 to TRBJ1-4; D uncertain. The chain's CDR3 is CASSLEPNEKLFF. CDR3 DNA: TGTGCCAGCAGCTTAGAGCCTAATGAAAAACTGTTTTTT.